This is a list of T cell receptor beta chains from one sample in a study of cytomegalovirus exposure and HLA in healthy donors. The protocol was immunoSEQ multiplex PCR, while the TCRdb copy is restricted to in-frame clones and leaves out a portion. The table includes about 110,000 clones, approximately 80% detected once. Sequencing input: PBMCs. Source of these receptors: a male donor in good health and CMV-seronegative. Both conserved end residues are part of each CDR3. D genes are given only for firm matches. Not all rows give a size; the values are once, few, many and, for expanded clones, a class.

V	size	D	J	length	DNA	CDR3
TRBV6-6	NA	NA	TRBJ2-3	15	TGTGCCATAAAAGCAGGGTATGGGGACACAGATACGCAGTATTTT	CAIKAGYGDTDTQYF
TRBV13	NA	NA	TRBJ2-2	16	TGTGCCAGCAGCTTCCTTGGACAGACGGACACCGGGGAGCTGTTTTTT	CASSFLGQTDTGELFF
TRBV5-4	NA	TRBD1	TRBJ1-2	16	TGTGCCAGCAGCCCAAACCGGGGGACAGGGGGCTATGGCTACACCTTC	CASSPNRGTGGYGYTF
TRBV5-6	NA	TRBD1	TRBJ1-1	13	TGTGCCAGCCAGGGACAGCCGAACACTGAAGCTTTCTTT	CASQGQPNTEAFF
TRBV11-2	once	NA	TRBJ1-5	14	TGTGCCAGCAGCCTTGGGCAGGACAATCAGCCCCAGCATTTT	CASSLGQDNQPQHF
TRBV2	NA	NA	TRBJ2-7	14	TGTGCCAGCGGCCGGCCCCTAGCGTCCTACGAGCAGTACTTC	CASGRPLASYEQYF
TRBV27	few	TRBD2	TRBJ2-3	16	TGTGCCAGCAGTTTACTGCGGGAGGGGGGGGCAGATACGCAGTATTTT	CASSLLREGGADTQYF
TRBV27	NA	TRBD1	TRBJ2-3	15	TGTGCCAGCAGTCTACAGGGGTCCCTGGTGGATACGCAGTATTTT	CASSLQGSLVDTQYF
TRBV21-1	NA	NA	TRBJ2-7	19	TGTGCCAGCAGCAAAGTGACATTGGTTGGGGAGAGCCAAACATACGAGCAGTACTTC	CASSKVTLVGESQTYEQYF
TRBV4-2	NA	NA	TRBJ1-2	12	TGTGCCAGCAGCCAAGAGGCCTATGGCTACACCTTC	CASSQEAYGYTF
TRBV15	NA	NA	TRBJ1-5	14	TGTGCCACCAGCAGAGATCGTCTAGGTCAGCCCCAGCATTTT	CATSRDRLGQPQHF
TRBV19	NA	TRBD2	TRBJ2-3	15	TGTGCCAGTAGTTCATGGACTAGCGGGAGCGATACGCAGTATTTT	CASSSWTSGSDTQYF
TRBV7-8	NA	NA	TRBJ2-2	15	TGTGCCAGCAGCTTAAATAGCGGCGGGATCGGGGAGCTGTTTTTT	CASSLNSGGIGELFF
TRBV7-2	NA	NA	TRBJ2-4	17	TGTGCCAGCAGTTTAGCCCCCGGCAGGGTACGTGGAGACATTCAGTACTTC	CASSLAPGRVRGDIQYF
TRBV29-1	NA	TRBD2	TRBJ2-5	16	TGCAGCGTTGAAGGGGTTAGCGGGAGGGCCGGGGAGACCCAGTACTTC	CSVEGVSGRAGETQYF
TRBV30	NA	NA	TRBJ2-7	14	TGTGCCTGGAGTGGACAGGGACTGAGCTACGAGCAGTACTTC	CAWSGQGLSYEQYF
TRBV19	NA	TRBD1	TRBJ1-5	17	TGTGCCAGTAGGAGGGACAGGGTACTCTTTAGCAATCAGCCCCAGCATTTT	CASRRDRVLFSNQPQHF
TRBV5-1	NA	TRBD2	TRBJ2-7	14	TGCGCCAGCAGCGAGCGGGACCCGACCTACGAGCAGTACTTC	CASSERDPTYEQYF
TRBV4-1	few	TRBD1	TRBJ2-2	15	TGCGCCAGCAGCCCTTGGGGACAGTTACACCGGGGAGCTGTTTTT	CASSPWGQLHRGAVF
TRBV7-9	NA	TRBD2	TRBJ2-1	14	TGTGCCAGCAGTTTAGCGGGAGGTCTGGGTGAGCAGTTCTTC	CASSLAGGLGEQFF
TRBV19	NA	TRBD2	TRBJ2-5	15	TGTGCCAGTAGTATAAAAGCGGGAGTGGAAGAGACCCAGTACTTC	CASSIKAGVEETQYF
TRBV9	NA	NA	TRBJ2-3	14	TGTGCCAGCAGCCGAGGGAGTGGGACAGATACGCAGTATTTT	CASSRGSGTDTQYF
TRBV19	NA	NA	TRBJ1-1	15	TGTGCCAGTAGTCCGACGGACAGAACAAACACTGAAGCTTTCTTT	CASSPTDRTNTEAFF
TRBV5-1	NA	TRBD2	TRBJ2-7	15	TGCGCCAGCAGCCCCTCTCCGGGACTAGCCTTCGAGCAGTACTTC	CASSPSPGLAFEQYF
TRBV5-8	NA	TRBD1	TRBJ1-4	16	TGTGCCAGCAGCTTCCCGGACAGGGCGGCTAATGAAAAACTGTTTTTT	CASSFPDRAANEKLFF
TRBV7-9	once	NA	TRBJ1-2	14	TGTTCCAGCAGCTTTATCGAACTAAGATATGGCTACACCTTC	CSSSFIELRYGYTF
TRBV27	NA	TRBD1	TRBJ1-4	13	TGTGCCAGCAGTGTAGACAGGGGGGGTGGACTGTTTTTT	CASSVDRGGGLFF
TRBV30	NA	NA	TRBJ2-7	13	TGTGCCCGGGGGTCGGGGTTGCGGAGCGAGCAGTACTTC	CARGSGLRSEQYF
TRBV4-3	few	NA	TRBJ2-2	17	TGCGCCAGCAGCCGGAGGGACTTCCTAAGTGGGAACGGGGAGCTGTTTTTT	CASSRRDFLSGNGELFF
TRBV7-9	NA	NA	TRBJ1-1	12	TGTTCCAGCAGCTCAGGGAACACTGAAGCTTTCTTT	CSSSSGNTEAFF
TRBV2	NA	NA	TRBJ2-7	14	TGTGCCAGCAGTTCCCTCGGACAGTCCTACGAGCAGTACTTC	CASSSLGQSYEQYF
TRBV4-2	NA	NA	TRBJ2-5	16	TGTGCCAGCAGCCAAGGCAGCGGAGGGGGGGGAGAGACCCAGTACTTC	CASSQGSGGGGETQYF
TRBV9	NA	NA	TRBJ1-1	13	TGTGCCAGCAGCGTAGCTGTGAACTCTGAAGCTTTCTTT	CASSVAVNSEAFF